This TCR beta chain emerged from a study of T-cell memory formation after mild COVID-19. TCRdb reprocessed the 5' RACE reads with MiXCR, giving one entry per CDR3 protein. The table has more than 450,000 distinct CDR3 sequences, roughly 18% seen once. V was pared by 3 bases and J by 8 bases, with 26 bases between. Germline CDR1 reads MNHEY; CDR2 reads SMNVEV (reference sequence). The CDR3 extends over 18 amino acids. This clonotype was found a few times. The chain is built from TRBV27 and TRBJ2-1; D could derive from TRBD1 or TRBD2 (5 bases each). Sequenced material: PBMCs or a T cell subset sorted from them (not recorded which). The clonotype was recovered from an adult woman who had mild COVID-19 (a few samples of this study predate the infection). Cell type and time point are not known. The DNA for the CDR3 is TGTGCCAGCAGTTTCATCCCGTTCAGGGTACATAGCGCTGATGAGCAGTTCTTC. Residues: CASSFIPFRVHSADEQFF.